Listed here are 7 T cell receptor beta chains from one sample, sequenced in a study of blood T cell repertoires in COVID-19. The assay was immunoSEQ multiplex PCR, and TCRdb's table has in-frame clones only and misses some. The sample holds fewer than 400,000 clones, more than 90% seen once. Sequencing used PBMCs or T cells enriched from blood (not recorded which). The receptors stem from a woman in her twenties or thirties who had been exposed to COVID-19.

The rearrangement links TRBV24-1 to TRBJ2-7, with D possibly matching TRBD2 (7 bases). Germline V gene data show CDR1 as KGHDR and CDR2 as SFDVKD. The CDR3 has 11 amino acids. Trimming removed 11 bases at V and 5 bases at J, with 12 bases between. The CDR3 region has the DNA TGTGCCAAGGGGGGGCGCGACGAGCAGTACTTC. Protein sequence: CAKGGRDEQYF.

The genes are TRBV6-5 and TRBJ1-2; TRBD1 matches 9 bases. The CDR3 totals 13 residues. Germline assignment: CDR1 MNHEY and CDR2 SVGAGI. V lost 2 bases and J lost 8; bases outside the gene matches: 3. Here the CDR3 DNA reads TGTGCCAGCAGTTACGACAGGGGGGGAGGCTACACCTTC. This codes for CASSYDRGGGYTF.

The CDR3 DNA reads TGCAGTGCTAGTCTCGAAGGGGGGGTCTATAATTCACCCCTCCACTTT. Translating it yields CSASLEGGVYNSPLHF. The chain has TRBV20-1 and TRBJ1-6; possible D gene TRBD1, 6 bases. The CDR3 has 16 residues. Trimming removed 3 bases at V and 3 bases at J, with 15 bases between. Germline V gene lookup returns CDR1 DFQATT and CDR2 SNEGSKA (reference sequence).

The rearrangement links TRBV10-1 to TRBJ1-5; D is unresolved. The germline CDR1 and CDR2 sequences are WNHNN and SYGVQD (reference sequence). The CDR3 is made up of 13 amino acids. The ends were cut back, 8 bases at V and 2 bases at J, with 10 bases in the middle. The CDR3 loop reads CASLGNGNQPQHF. The CDR3 DNA sequence: TGCGCCAGCCTAGGAAATGGCAATCAGCCCCAGCATTTT.

The CDR3 region is CASSPRRGLRLFF. For the CDR3, the DNA is TGTGCCAGCAGCCCCCGGCGAGGTCTTCGACTGTTTTTT. The rearrangement uses TRBV7-8 and TRBJ1-4, with D uncertain. The germline gives CDR1 SGHVS, CDR2 FQNEAQ. The CDR3 sequence is 13 residues long. Trimming pared 5 bases from V and 13 bases from J, leaving 17 bases between.

The chain employs TRBV6-2 or TRBV6-3 and TRBJ1-5; no clear D gene. CDR1 MNHEY and CDR2 SVGEGT come from the germline V gene. Trimming removed 0 bases from V and 0 bases from J, with 9 bases in between. The CDR3 totals 16 residues. DNA of the CDR3: TGTGCCAGCAGTTACTCTCAGAATTATAGCAATCAGCCCCAGCATTTT. This sequence encodes CASSYSQNYSNQPQHF.

This clone came up once. V gene TRBV5-4 combines with J gene TRBJ2-4, with D tentatively TRBD2 (6 bases). V dropped 5 bases and J dropped 7 bases, with 19 bases sitting between them. From germline, CDR1 is SGHNT and CDR2 YYREEE (reference sequence). CDR3 length equals 15 residues. In DNA, the CDR3 is TGTGCCAGCAGGCCGAGGACGGGAGAAGGGAACATTCAGTACTTC. Residues: CASRPRTGEGNIQYF.